This TCR beta chain was sequenced in a study of PD-1 blockade in classical Hodgkin lymphoma. No patient escaped relapse after autologous stem cell transplantation, and brentuximab vedotin exposure varied. Study-level results: Newly diagnosed patients had baseline TCR diversity that was reportedly lower than that of healthy donors. The baseline diversity of complete responders showed similarity to that of newly diagnosed patients. Unlike CD8+ TCR diversity, which did not rise significantly by C4D1, CD4+ TCR diversity did.

The table came from immunoSEQ multiplex PCR; TCRdb's copy has only in-frame clones and leaves some out. Here the sample spans about 86,000 clones, about nine tenths being singletons. About this clone: Its matching antigen is unknown.

Germline lookup yields CDR1 GTSNPN and CDR2 SVGIG (reference sequence). This CDR3 has 12 amino acids. Trimming cost V 2 bases and J 5 bases; bases outside gene matches: 2. V gene TRBV30 combines with J gene TRBJ1-2; 7 bases match TRBD1. The receptor was isolated from a human donor with classical Hodgkin lymphoma. This specimen consisted of peripheral blood mononuclear cells (PBMCs), obtained at baseline. The CDR3 coding sequence is TGTGCCTGGAGTCAGGGGGGGTATGGCTACACCTTC. This codes for CAWSQGGYGYTF.